The entry below describes one TCR beta chain. Its matching antigen is unknown. TCRdb ran MiXCR on the RACE reads and lists one entry per CDR3 protein. The table records about 110,000 distinct CDR3 sequences, 9.2% of them present only once. These data come from a study of human T cells and chemical hapten exposure. The time point is: patch test 2, 6 weeks after DPC sensitization. Treatment here: therapeutic diphenylcyclopropenone sensitization with weekly scalp DPC. Alopecia patients deemed DPC-suitable, aged 18 to 70, excluding pregnancy. Study observations and caveats: The immune response of these alopecia patients might not match healthy individuals'.

The sample consisted of whole blood, taken in connection with sensitization to the hapten diphenylcyclopropenone (DPC). The source is a middle-aged woman with alopecia areata. Some clones in this sample may be carry-over from other donors' samples.

The CDR3 DNA is TGCAGTGCTGAGGATGGGAAAAAACTGTTTTTT. Its translation: CSAEDGKKLFF. The chain recombines TRBV20-1 with TRBJ1-4; D gene uncertain. Germline lookup yields CDR1 DFQATT and CDR2 SNEGSKA (reference sequence). CDR3 length: 11 amino acids. The germline V and J ends were trimmed by 5 bases and 9 bases, with 10 bases remaining between them.